One and the same sample provided the 30 T cell receptor beta chains below, sequenced in a study of blood T cell repertoires in COVID-19. Using immunoSEQ multiplex PCR, the repertoire was profiled, and TCRdb retains in-frame clones only, with some absent. The sample consists of nearly 90,000 clones, over 70% of them appearing once. The sequenced material came from peripheral blood. These receptors all stem from a man at least 80 years old with acute or convalescent COVID-19.

The chain employs TRBV7-2 and TRBJ2-3; possibly TRBD2 for D (6 bases). V was clipped by 5 bases and J by 7 bases, with 22 bases between them. There are 16 residues in the CDR3. The germline CDR1 and CDR2 sequences are SGHTA and FQGNSA. The CDR3 DNA reads TGTGCCAGCAGCCCCGGAGGAAGCGGAGGGAGAAATACGCAGTATTTT. Its translation is CASSPGGSGGRNTQYF.

The V and J genes are TRBV19 and TRBJ1-1; TRBD1 aligns across 9 bases. CDR1 and CDR2 from the germline V gene are LNHDA and SQIVND (reference sequence). This CDR3 is built from 15 residues. J was trimmed by 10 bases and V by 1 base; bases with no gene match: 10. The chain's CDR3 is CASSIGLSGTGPAFF. The CDR3 nucleotides read TGTGCCAGTAGTATAGGTTTATCGGGGACAGGGCCAGCTTTCTTT.

Here the CDR3 DNA reads TGCGCCAGCAGCCAAGCGCCCACTAGCGGGGTCGGGGATACGCAGTATTTT. Translating it yields CASSQAPTSGVGDTQYF. The chain carries TRBV4-1 and TRBJ2-3; 10 nucleotides match TRBD2. This CDR3 comprises 17 residues. Germline loops: CDR1 MGHRA, CDR2 YSYEKL. The ends lost 1 base at V and 6 bases at J; junction bases unmatched: 10.

The rearrangement joins TRBV21-1 to TRBJ1-2; the DNA was not compared with TRBD1, the D call given in the table. TRBV21-1 is marked as a pseudogene. The CDR3 length is 14 residues. The CDR3 region is CASSTTPRAWGYTF. The CDR3 region has the DNA TGTGCCAGCAGCACTACCCCCAGGGCCTGGGGCTACACCTTC.

The chain links TRBV5-1 to TRBJ1-1; D is uncertain. Germline V gives CDR1 SGHRS, CDR2 YFSETQ. The CDR3 is 14 residues long. V was trimmed by 4 bases and J by 1 base, leaving 11 bases between them. CDR3 coding DNA: TGCGCCAGCAGCCCCGAGGCGGGGAACACTGAAGCTTTCTTT. Its translation: CASSPEAGNTEAFF.

The rearrangement links TRBV5-6 to TRBJ1-2; D not resolved. Trimming shortened V by 7 bases and J by 8 bases, and 15 bases separated the two germline ends. This CDR3 has 12 amino acids. Germline CDR1 is SGHDT and CDR2 is YYEEEE. In DNA form, the CDR3 reads TGTGCCAGCGGATCCAGGCCCCAGGGCTACACCTTC. It is translated as CASGSRPQGYTF.

The chain joins TRBV11-2 to TRBJ2-5, with 8 positions matching TRBD2. Germline assignment: CDR1 SGHAT and CDR2 FQNNGV. This CDR3 contains 17 residues. The ends lost 4 bases at V and 2 bases at J; junction bases unmatched: 12. CDR3 residues: CASSSTRTSRWQETQYF. DNA for the CDR3: TGTGCCAGCAGCTCTACTCGGACTAGCCGGTGGCAAGAGACCCAGTACTTC.

This sequence joins TRBV28 and TRBJ2-1; a possible D gene is TRBD1 (5 bases). Trimming cost V 3 bases and J 2 bases, with 8 bases left between them. CDR1 and CDR2 (germline): MDHEN, SYDVKM. There are 14 residues in the CDR3. The CDR3, as DNA: TGTGCCAGCAGTTTGCTCAGGGCCTACAATGAGCAGTTCTTC. Amino acids: CASSLLRAYNEQFF.

The chain recombines TRBV2 with TRBJ2-7; 7 nucleotides line up with TRBD1. This CDR3 contains 15 residues. Germline lookup yields CDR1 SNHLY and CDR2 FYNNEI. The trim removed 2 bases at V and 4 bases at J, leaving 8 bases unmatched. The CDR3 DNA reads TGTGCCAGCAGTGAATACGGGACAGCCTCATACGAGCAGTACTTC. Translation: CASSEYGTASYEQYF.

The rearrangement links TRBV6-5 to TRBJ2-3; TRBD2 aligns across 9 bases. V shed 1 base and J 2 bases; nucleotides not matched to a gene: 1. The CDR3 is made up of 15 amino acids. The germline CDR1 and CDR2 sequences are MNHEY and SVGAGI. This chain's CDR3 is CASSYWTSDTDTQYF. The CDR3 DNA sequence: TGTGCCAGCAGTTACTGGACTAGCGACACAGATACGCAGTATTTT.

The V call is TRBV28, the J call TRBJ1-4, with D maybe TRBD1 (5 bases). This CDR3 has 15 amino acids. Germline CDR1 MDHEN, CDR2 SYDVKM. V gave up 2 bases and J gave up 0 bases, with 7 bases separating them. The CDR3 region has the DNA TGTGCCAGCAGTTTAAAAGGGGCAACTAATGAAAAACTGTTTTTT. This encodes CASSLKGATNEKLFF.

V gene TRBV19 combines with J gene TRBJ1-5; no reliable D call. Germline assignment: CDR1 LNHDA and CDR2 SQIVND (reference sequence). This CDR3 is built from 14 residues. Trimming pared 6 bases from V and 3 bases from J, leaving 12 bases between. This chain's CDR3 is CASSTGPANQPQHF. The CDR3 bases are TGTGCCAGTAGCACGGGTCCCGCCAATCAGCCCCAGCATTTT. Full variable domain (remainder filled in from reference TRBV19 and TRBJ1-5): DGGITQSPKYLFRKEGQNVTLSCEQNLNHDAMYWYRQDPGQGLRLIYYSQIVNDFQKGDIAEGYSVSREKKESFPLTVTSAQKNPTAFYLCASSTGPANQPQHFGDGTRLSIL.

The rearrangement uses TRBV30 and TRBJ1-5; 11 bases match TRBD1. Germline values: CDR1 GTSNPN, CDR2 SVGIG (reference sequence). Germline trimming cut 8 bases from V and 5 bases from J; bases unmatched to any gene: 17. CDR3 size: 17 residues. Here the CDR3 DNA reads TGTGCCCCTTCAATAACAAAAGGGGGACAGGGGGATCAGCCCCAGCATTTT. Translating gives CAPSITKGGQGDQPQHF.

J is TRBJ1-5 and V is TRBV19; D possibly corresponds to TRBD1 (5 bases). V dropped 3 bases and J dropped 4 bases, with 13 bases sitting between them. This CDR3 contains 15 residues. Germline V gene lookup returns CDR1 LNHDA and CDR2 SQIVND (reference sequence). The CDR3 protein is CASSMDIRWNQPQHF. The CDR3 DNA reads as TGTGCCAGTAGTATGGACATCAGATGGAATCAGCCCCAGCATTTT. Complete variable domain (other parts from reference TRBV19 and TRBJ1-5): DGGITQSPKYLFRKEGQNVTLSCEQNLNHDAMYWYRQDPGQGLRLIYYSQIVNDFQKGDIAEGYSVSREKKESFPLTVTSAQKNPTAFYLCASSMDIRWNQPQHFGDGTRLSIL.

This chain joins TRBV7-3 and TRBJ2-3; TRBD2 matches 9 bases. CDR3 length equals 18 residues. CDR1 SGHTA and CDR2 FQGTGA come from the germline V gene. The V gene end was trimmed by 1 base and the J gene end by 4 bases; junction bases not matched to a gene: 12. The CDR3 DNA follows: TGTGCCAGCAGCTTAAGTGGTGGCGGGAGGGCCGGCGCAGATACGCAGTATTTT. It is translated as CASSLSGGGRAGADTQYF.

This chain uses TRBV7-8 with TRBJ2-5, with D maybe TRBD2 (5 bases). CDR1 and CDR2 (germline): SGHVS, FQNEAQ. Trimming removed 1 base at V and 5 bases at J, with 14 bases between. The CDR3 consists of 15 residues. The chain's CDR3 is CASSLGGQRSETQYF. The CDR3, as DNA: TGTGCCAGCAGCTTAGGAGGGCAACGAAGCGAGACCCAGTACTTC.

V is TRBV3-1 (or the pseudogene TRBV3-2) and J is TRBJ1-4; no reliable D call. Germline CDR1 reads LGHDT; CDR2 reads YNNKEL (reference sequence). The V end lost 1 base, the J end lost 2 bases, and 5 bases lay between the germline ends. The CDR3 contains 14 residues. CDR3 sequence reads: CASSQGHTNEKLFF. In nucleotides, the CDR3 is TGTGCCAGCAGCCAAGGACATACTAATGAAAAACTGTTTTTT.

A few counts support this clone. V is TRBV5-1 and J is TRBJ1-6; 11 nucleotides agree with TRBD1. The CDR3 sequence is 13 residues long. The germline V gene encodes CDR1 SGHRS and CDR2 YFSETQ. The V and J ends lost 7 bases and 8 bases, in that order; junction bases with no gene match: 2. This CDR3 reads CASGTGGDSPLHF. CDR3 DNA sequence: TGCGCCAGCGGGACAGGGGGTGATTCACCCCTCCACTTT.

The V gene is TRBV5-6, the J gene TRBJ2-3, with 9 bases aligning to TRBD1. Trimming cost V 4 bases and J 4 bases; bases outside gene matches: 7. Germline lookup yields CDR1 SGHDT and CDR2 YYEEEE. This CDR3 is 15 amino acids long. The CDR3 spells CASSHLDRGPDTQYF. Here the CDR3 DNA reads TGTGCCAGCAGCCACTTGGACAGGGGCCCAGATACGCAGTATTTT.

The V call is TRBV5-4, the J call TRBJ2-2; tentatively, D is TRBD2 (6 bases). The CDR3 covers 16 residues. The V end was cut by 0 bases, the J end by 1 base, with 10 bases between. Germline lookup yields CDR1 SGHNT and CDR2 YYREEE (reference sequence). CDR3 residues: CASSLGLGGNTGELFF. The CDR3 region has the DNA TGTGCCAGCAGCTTGGGGCTCGGGGGGAACACCGGGGAGCTGTTTTTT.

This chain links TRBV7-2 with TRBJ1-1, with 7 bases fitting TRBD1. The V gene's germline CDR1 is SGHTA and CDR2 FQGNSA. The CDR3 consists of 15 residues. The V segment lost 0 bases and the J segment 4 bases; nucleotides outside the gene matches: 5. In DNA form, the CDR3 reads TGTGCCAGCAGCTTAGCCCAGGGGGGTTTCACTGAAGCTTTCTTT. This codes for CASSLAQGGFTEAFF.

The CDR3 spells CATSRDDKQGTDTQYF. The CDR3 bases are TGTGCCACCAGCAGAGATGACAAACAGGGCACAGATACGCAGTATTTT. The gene calls are TRBV15 and TRBJ2-3; possibly TRBD1 for D (5 bases). This CDR3 contains 16 residues. V gave up 0 bases and J gave up 1 base, with 11 bases separating them. CDR1 LNHNV and CDR2 YYDKDF come from the germline V gene (reference sequence).

The chain recombines TRBV29-1 with TRBJ2-7; D might be TRBD2 (6 bases). CDR3 length: 12 residues. The V end was cut by 4 bases, the J end by 6 bases, with 13 bases between. From germline, CDR1 is SQVTM and CDR2 ANQGSEA. The CDR3 DNA reads TGCAGCGTTGGTCTAGGAGGGGCCGAGCAGTACTTC. This codes for CSVGLGGAEQYF.

The chain carries TRBV19 and TRBJ2-7; 8 bases agree with TRBD2. The CDR3 extends over 14 amino acids. Per germline, CDR1 LNHDA and CDR2 SQIVND (reference sequence). V dropped 4 bases and J dropped 0; count of bases not matched to a gene: 2. The CDR3 DNA is TGTGCCAGTAGTAAACTAGCGGACTCCTACGAGCAGTACTTC. Translating it yields CASSKLADSYEQYF.

This chain joins TRBV19 and TRBJ1-3; 9 bases agree with TRBD1. Germline assignment: CDR1 LNHDA and CDR2 SQIVND (reference sequence). Germline trimming cut 7 bases from V and 0 bases from J; bases unmatched to any gene: 7. This CDR3 region has 16 residues. CDR3 nucleotide sequence: TGTGCCAGTATCGTAGGACAGGGGATCTCTGGAAACACCATATATTTT. Encoded protein: CASIVGQGISGNTIYF.

The chain carries TRBV4-3 and TRBJ1-6; weak D call: TRBD1 (6 bases). The ends were cut back, 3 bases at V and 7 bases at J, with 16 bases in the middle. Per germline, CDR1 LGHNA and CDR2 YSLEER. The CDR3 length is 16 residues. CDR3 sequence reads: CASSQARQEGNSPLHF. The CDR3 region has the DNA TGCGCCAGCAGCCAGGCACGACAGGAAGGGAATTCACCCCTCCACTTT.

In this sample, this clone turned up a few times. V and J are TRBV18 and TRBJ2-2; possibly TRBD1 for D (6 bases). V lost 0 bases and J lost 5, with 16 bases in between. Germline V gene data show CDR1 as KGHSH and CDR2 as LQKENI. There are 17 residues in the CDR3. CDR3: CASSPPLAQGSTGELFF. The CDR3 DNA is TGTGCCAGCTCACCACCGCTTGCTCAGGGGTCTACCGGGGAGCTGTTTTTT.

The genes are TRBV2 and TRBJ1-3; D call uncertain. This CDR3 has 12 residues. Between the trimmed V and J ends, which lost 6 bases and 4 bases, there was a span of 7 bases. CDR1 SNHLY and CDR2 FYNNEI come from the germline V gene. The CDR3 coding sequence is TGTGCCAGCAGCACGGGGGGAAACACCATATATTTT. It codes for CASSTGGNTIYF.

This sequence joins TRBV2 and TRBJ1-6, with a weak D call TRBD1 (5 bases). V was shortened by 3 bases and J by 8 bases, with 11 bases between the two germline ends. The CDR3 covers 14 residues. CDR1 is SNHLY, CDR2 FYNNEI, per germline. The CDR3 spells CASSDATADSPLHF. DNA for the CDR3: TGTGCCAGCAGTGATGCGACAGCTGATTCACCCCTCCACTTT.

V and J are TRBV7-3 and TRBJ1-2, with TRBD1 identical over 7 bases. The CDR3 totals 16 residues. The V gene end was trimmed by 5 bases and the J gene end by 4 bases; junction bases not matched to a gene: 13. Looked up from germline, CDR1 is SGHTA and CDR2 is FQGTGA. The CDR3 region is CASSPTGQATSYGYTF. CDR3 nucleotide sequence: TGTGCCAGCAGCCCCACCGGACAGGCCACCAGCTATGGCTACACCTTC.